This T cell receptor beta chain was identified in a study of cytomegalovirus exposure and HLA in healthy donors. Notes on the study in general: The likely origin of a cluster of highly shared sequence variants was a sequencing artifact. Association of a missense DCLRE1C variant with TCR beta V- and J-gene trimming was reported in a later analysis. Clonal expansion was found to be greater in HLA-associated TCR beta chains than in equally common others in a later analysis. Later analysis reportedly placed an Asian-associated ancestry cluster below the approximately 650-donor mean in N-insertions.

CDR1 is MNHNY and CDR2 is SVGAGI in the germline V gene (reference sequence). The V segment lost 2 bases and the J segment 5 bases; nucleotides outside the gene matches: 2. CDR3 length equals 14 residues. Of note for this clone: Its antigen is currently unknown.

Researchers ran the PCR with 60 Vbeta and 13 Jbeta primers. Produced via immunoSEQ multiplex PCR; TCRdb's table is partial and in-frame only. The sample shows 200,000 or so clones, nearly 80% of them seen only once. The genes are TRBV6-6 and TRBJ2-5; 10 nucleotides agree with TRBD2. The specimen was PBMCs. The receptor comes from a woman younger than 45 in good health and CMV-seropositive. The CDR3 DNA sequence: TGTGCCAGCAGTTACAAGCGGGGGGGGGAGACCCAGTACTTC. Protein sequence: CASSYKRGGETQYF.